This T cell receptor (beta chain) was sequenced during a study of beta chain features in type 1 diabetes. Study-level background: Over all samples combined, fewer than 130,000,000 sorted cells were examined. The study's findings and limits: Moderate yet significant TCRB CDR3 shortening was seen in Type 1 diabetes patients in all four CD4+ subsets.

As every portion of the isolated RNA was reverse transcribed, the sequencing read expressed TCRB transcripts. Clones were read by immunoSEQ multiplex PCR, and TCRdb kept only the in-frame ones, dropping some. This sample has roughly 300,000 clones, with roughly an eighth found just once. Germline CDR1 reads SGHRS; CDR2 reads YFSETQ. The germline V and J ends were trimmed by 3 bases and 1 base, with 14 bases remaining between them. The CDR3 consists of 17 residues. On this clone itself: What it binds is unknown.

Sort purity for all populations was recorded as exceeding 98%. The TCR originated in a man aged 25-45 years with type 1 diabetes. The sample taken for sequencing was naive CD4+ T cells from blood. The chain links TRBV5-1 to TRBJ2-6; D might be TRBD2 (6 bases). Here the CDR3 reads CASSSAGTASGANVLTF. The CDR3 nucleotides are TGCGCCAGCAGCTCCGCGGGGACGGCGTCTGGGGCCAACGTCCTGACTTTC.